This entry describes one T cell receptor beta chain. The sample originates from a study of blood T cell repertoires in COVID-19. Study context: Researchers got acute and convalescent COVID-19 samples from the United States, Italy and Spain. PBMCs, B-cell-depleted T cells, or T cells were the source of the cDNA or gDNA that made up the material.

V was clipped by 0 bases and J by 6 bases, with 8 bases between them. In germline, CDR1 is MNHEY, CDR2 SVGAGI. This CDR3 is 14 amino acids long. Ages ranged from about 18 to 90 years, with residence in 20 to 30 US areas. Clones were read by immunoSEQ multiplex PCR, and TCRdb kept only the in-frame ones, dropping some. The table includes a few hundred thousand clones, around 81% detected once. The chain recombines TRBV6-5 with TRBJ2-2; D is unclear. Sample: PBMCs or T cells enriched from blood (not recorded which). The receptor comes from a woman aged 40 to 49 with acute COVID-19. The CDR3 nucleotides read TGTGCCAGCAGTTACTCTCGGTTAGCCGGGGAGCTGTTTTTT. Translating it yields CASSYSRLAGELFF.